Reported below is one T cell receptor (beta chain). This record comes from a study of neurological immune-mediated disorders. TCRdb fed the 5' RACE reads into MiXCR, producing one record per CDR3 protein. The table has 70,000 or so distinct CDR3 sequences, 3.2% seen once. The unsorted libraries originated from 2 million PBMCs kept at -80 C. This TCR came from a woman in her forties or fifties with multiple sclerosis. The sequenced sample was PBMCs.

This CDR3 is CAISELVASSYEQYF. DNA for the CDR3: TGTGCCATCAGTGAGTTGGTGGCATCCTCCTACGAGCAGTACTTC. The genes are TRBV10-3 and TRBJ2-7; no definite D call. Looked up from germline, CDR1 is ENHRY and CDR2 is SYGVKD. The length of the CDR3 is 15 residues. Trimming removed 1 base from V and 0 bases from J, with 10 bases in between.